The rows below give T cell receptor beta chains drawn from one sample of a study of blood T cell repertoires in COVID-19. The data were produced by immunoSEQ multiplex PCR, yet TCRdb's version contains in-frame clones alone and is incomplete. The table includes around 82,000 clones, less than 90% detected once. Sample: peripheral blood. Every receptor here comes from a man older than 75 with COVID-19, enrolled during active disease. Each CDR3 is given with its conserved first and last residue. A D gene is named only where the DNA matches it firmly. Rows give clone size only sometimes, using once, few, many, or a class for an expanded clone.

V: TRBV6-2/TRBV6-3
D: -
J: TRBJ1-5
size: few
CDR3: CASSPPPAGQPQHF
DNA: TGTGCCAGCAGTCCGCCTCCGGCAGGGCAGCCCCAGCATTTT

V: TRBV19
D: -
J: TRBJ2-2
size: -
CDR3: CASSIGGRGTGELFF
DNA: TGTGCCAGTAGTATAGGAGGTAGGGGCACCGGGGAGCTGTTTTTT

V: TRBV6-6
D: -
J: TRBJ1-2
size: -
CDR3: CASSYGTGKDLGGYTF
DNA: TGTGCCAGCAGTTACGGTACAGGAAAGGATCTGGGTGGCTACACCTTC

V: TRBV27
D: TRBD1
J: TRBJ1-2
size: -
CDR3: CASSPGQSFFYGYTF
DNA: TGTGCCAGCAGTCCGGGACAGAGTTTTTTCTATGGCTACACCTTC

V: TRBV12-3/TRBV12-4
D: -
J: TRBJ1-6
size: -
CDR3: CASRAAGDSPLHF
DNA: TGTGCCAGCAGAGCCGCGGGTGATTCACCCCTCCACTTT

V: TRBV19
D: -
J: TRBJ1-2
size: -
CDR3: CASNRGWNYGYTF
DNA: TGTGCCAGTAATAGGGGATGGAACTATGGCTACACCTTC

V: TRBV20-1
D: TRBD1
J: TRBJ2-5
size: -
CDR3: CSASRGQETQYF
DNA: TGCAGTGCTAGTAGGGGGCAGGAGACCCAGTACTTC

V: TRBV7-8
D: -
J: TRBJ1-6
size: -
CDR3: CASSSPRRQYNSPLHF
DNA: TGTGCCAGCAGCTCGCCCCGGAGACAGTACAATTCACCCCTCCACTTT

V: TRBV12-3/TRBV12-4
D: TRBD2
J: TRBJ2-7
size: -
CDR3: CASSPLSGVEQYF
DNA: TGTGCCAGCAGTCCGCTTAGCGGGGTCGAGCAGTACTTC

V: TRBV24-1
D: TRBD1
J: TRBJ2-1
size: -
CDR3: CATSGTGDNEQFF
DNA: TGTGCCACCAGCGGGACAGGCGACAATGAGCAGTTCTTC

V: TRBV11-2
D: -
J: TRBJ1-2
size: -
CDR3: CASSLTGSNYGYTF
DNA: TGTGCCAGCAGCTTGACAGGATCTAACTATGGCTACACCTTC

V: TRBV5-1
D: TRBD1
J: TRBJ2-3
size: -
CDR3: CASSSGQGGTDTQYF
DNA: TGCGCCAGCAGCTCCGGACAGGGGGGCACAGATACGCAGTATTTT

V: TRBV7-8
D: -
J: TRBJ1-4
size: few
CDR3: CASSTGQINEKLFF
DNA: TGTGCCAGCAGCACGGGACAAATTAATGAAAAACTGTTTTTT

V: TRBV5-1
D: -
J: TRBJ2-2
size: -
CDR3: CASSSAGREDTGELFF
DNA: TGCGCCAGCAGCTCGGCAGGCAGGGAGGACACCGGGGAGCTGTTTTTT

V: TRBV4-3
D: -
J: TRBJ1-6
size: -
CDR3: CASSQDGTGPNSPLHF
DNA: TGCGCCAGCAGCCAAGACGGAACAGGGCCGAATTCACCCCTCCACTTT

V: TRBV9
D: -
J: TRBJ1-2
size: -
CDR3: CASSRERGAHGYTF
DNA: TGTGCCAGCAGCAGAGAACGGGGTGCCCATGGCTACACCTTC

V: TRBV7-9
D: -
J: TRBJ2-7
size: -
CDR3: CASSSVGYEQYF
DNA: TGTGCCAGCAGCTCCGTCGGTTACGAGCAGTACTTC

V: TRBV5-4
D: -
J: TRBJ2-3
size: once
CDR3: CASKRSGPSTDTQYF
DNA: TGTGCCAGCAAGAGGAGCGGGCCTAGCACAGATACGCAGTATTTT

V: TRBV6-1
D: TRBD2
J: TRBJ2-3
size: -
CDR3: CASSENGGSTDTQYF
DNA: TGTGCCAGCAGTGAAAACGGGGGGAGCACAGATACGCAGTATTTT